The following is a TCR beta chain sequence with its context. The record originates from a study of blood T cell repertoires in COVID-19. Participant ages covered roughly 18 to 89 years across around 22 US areas. The germline V gene encodes CDR1 MNHEY and CDR2 SVGAGI. The CDR3 consists of 14 residues. Trimming left V 5 bases short and J 5 bases short, with 13 bases between. The assay was immunoSEQ multiplex PCR, and TCRdb's table has in-frame clones only and misses some. Here the sample spans about 280,000 clones, roughly 91% being singletons. The sequenced material came from PBMCs or T cells enriched from blood (not recorded which). The clonotype originates from a woman in her fifties or sixties who had recovered from COVID-19. This sequence joins TRBV6-5 and TRBJ2-1; tentative D call: TRBD2 (6 bases). The CDR3 protein is CASSRLGFNNEQFF. The CDR3 nucleotides read TGTGCCAGCAGTCGACTAGGGTTCAACAATGAGCAGTTCTTC.